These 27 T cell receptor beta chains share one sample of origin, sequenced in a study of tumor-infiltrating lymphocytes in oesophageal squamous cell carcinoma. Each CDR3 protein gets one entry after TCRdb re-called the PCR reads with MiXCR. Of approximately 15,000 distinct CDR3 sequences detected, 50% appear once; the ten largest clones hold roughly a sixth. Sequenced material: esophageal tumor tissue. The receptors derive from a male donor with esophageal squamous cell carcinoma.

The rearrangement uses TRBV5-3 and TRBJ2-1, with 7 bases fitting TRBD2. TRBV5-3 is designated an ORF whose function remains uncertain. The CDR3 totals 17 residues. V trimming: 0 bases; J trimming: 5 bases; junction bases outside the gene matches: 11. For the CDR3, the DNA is TGTGCCAGAAGCTTGGCCCCCCGGCGGGAGAAGCACAATGAGCAGTTCTTC. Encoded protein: CARSLAPRREKHNEQFF.

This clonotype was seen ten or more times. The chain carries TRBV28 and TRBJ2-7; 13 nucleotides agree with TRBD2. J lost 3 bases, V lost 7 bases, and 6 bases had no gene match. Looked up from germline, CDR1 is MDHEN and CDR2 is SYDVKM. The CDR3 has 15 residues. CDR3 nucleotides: TGTGCCAGCACCCTAGGACTAGCGGGAGTCTACGAGCAGTACTTC. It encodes CASTLGLAGVYEQYF.

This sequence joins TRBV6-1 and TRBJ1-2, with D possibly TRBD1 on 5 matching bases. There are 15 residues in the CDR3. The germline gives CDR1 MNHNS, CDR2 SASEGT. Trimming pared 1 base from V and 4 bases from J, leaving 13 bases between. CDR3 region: CASSEGAGGGYGYTF. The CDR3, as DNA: TGTGCCAGCAGTGAAGGGGCAGGCGGGGGCTATGGCTACACCTTC.

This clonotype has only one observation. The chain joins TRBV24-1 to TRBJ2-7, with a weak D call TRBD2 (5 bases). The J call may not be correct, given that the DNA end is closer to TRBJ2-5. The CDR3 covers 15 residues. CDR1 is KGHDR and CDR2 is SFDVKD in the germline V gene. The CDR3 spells CATSDLRGSQETQYF. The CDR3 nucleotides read TGTGCCACCAGTGATTTACGAGGGTCCCAAGAGACCCAGTACTTC.

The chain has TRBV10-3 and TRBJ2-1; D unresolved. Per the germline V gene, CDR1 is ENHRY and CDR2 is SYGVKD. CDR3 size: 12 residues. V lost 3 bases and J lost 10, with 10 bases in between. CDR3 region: CAISDLTEEQFF. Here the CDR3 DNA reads TGTGCCATCAGTGACCTAACGGAAGAGCAGTTCTTC.

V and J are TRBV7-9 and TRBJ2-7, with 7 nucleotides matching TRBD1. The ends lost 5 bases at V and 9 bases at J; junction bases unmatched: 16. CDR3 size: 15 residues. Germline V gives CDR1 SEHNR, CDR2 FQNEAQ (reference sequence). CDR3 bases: TGTGCCAGCAGCCTACAGGGGACACTTAACCGGGGGCAGTACTTC. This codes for CASSLQGTLNRGQYF.

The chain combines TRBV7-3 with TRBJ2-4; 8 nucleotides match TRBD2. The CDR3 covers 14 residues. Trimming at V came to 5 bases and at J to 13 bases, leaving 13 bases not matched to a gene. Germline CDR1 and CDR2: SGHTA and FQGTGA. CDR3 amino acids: CASSAPGRDNEQYF. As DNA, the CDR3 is TGTGCCAGCAGCGCACCCGGGAGGGACAATGAGCAGTACTTC.

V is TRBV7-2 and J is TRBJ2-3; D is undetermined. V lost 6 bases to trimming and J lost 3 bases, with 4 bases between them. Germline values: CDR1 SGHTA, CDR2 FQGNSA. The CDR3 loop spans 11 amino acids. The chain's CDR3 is CASRITDTQYF. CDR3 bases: TGTGCCAGCAGGATTACAGATACGCAGTATTTT. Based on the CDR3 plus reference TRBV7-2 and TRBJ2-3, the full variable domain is GAGVSQSPSNKVTEKGKDVELRCDPISGHTALYWYRQSLGQGLEFLIYFQGNSAPDKSGLPSDRFSAERTGGSVSTLTIQRTQQEDSAVYLCASRITDTQYFGPGTRLTVL.

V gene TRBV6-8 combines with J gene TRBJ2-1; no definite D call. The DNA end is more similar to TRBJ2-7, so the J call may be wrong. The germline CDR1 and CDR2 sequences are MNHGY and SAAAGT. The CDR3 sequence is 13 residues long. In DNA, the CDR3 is TGTGCCAGCAGTTATGACGGCTACTACGAGCAGTACTTC. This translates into CASSYDGYYEQYF.

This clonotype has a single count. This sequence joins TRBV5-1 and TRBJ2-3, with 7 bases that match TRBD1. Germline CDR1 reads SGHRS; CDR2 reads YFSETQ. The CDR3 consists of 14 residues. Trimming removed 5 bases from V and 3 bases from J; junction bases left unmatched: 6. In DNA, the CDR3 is TGCGCCAGCAGACCCGACAGGGATACAGATACGCAGTATTTT. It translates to CASRPDRDTDTQYF. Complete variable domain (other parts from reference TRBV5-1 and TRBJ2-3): KAGVTQTPRYLIKTRGQQVTLSCSPISGHRSVSWYQQTPGQGLQFLFEYFSETQRNKGNFPGRFSGRQFSNSRSEMNVSTLELGDSALYLCASRPDRDTDTQYFGPGTRLTVL.

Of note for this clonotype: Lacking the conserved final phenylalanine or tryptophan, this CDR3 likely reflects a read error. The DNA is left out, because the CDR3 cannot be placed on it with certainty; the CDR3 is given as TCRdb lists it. The CDR3 loop is CASRKRGSDVGETQYFGA. The V gene is TRBV7-6, the J gene TRBJ2-6; TRBD1 is the table's D call and was not checked against the DNA. CDR1 SGHVS and CDR2 FNYEAQ come from the germline V gene. The CDR3 is made up of 18 amino acids, end residues included.

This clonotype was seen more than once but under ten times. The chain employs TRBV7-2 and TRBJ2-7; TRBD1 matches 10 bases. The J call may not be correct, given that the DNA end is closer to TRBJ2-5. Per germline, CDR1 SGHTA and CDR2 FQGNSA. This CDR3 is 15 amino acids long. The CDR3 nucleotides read TGTGCCAGCAGCTTAGCCGGGACAGGGGAGGAGACCCAGTACTTC. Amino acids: CASSLAGTGEETQYF.

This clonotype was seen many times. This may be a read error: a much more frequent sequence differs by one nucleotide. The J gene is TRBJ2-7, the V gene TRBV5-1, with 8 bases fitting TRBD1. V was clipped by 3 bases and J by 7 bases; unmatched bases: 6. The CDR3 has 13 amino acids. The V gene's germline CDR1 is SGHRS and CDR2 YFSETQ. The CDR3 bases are TGCGCCAGCAGCTGGACAGGGTCGAATGAGCAGTACTTC. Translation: CASSWTGSNEQYF.

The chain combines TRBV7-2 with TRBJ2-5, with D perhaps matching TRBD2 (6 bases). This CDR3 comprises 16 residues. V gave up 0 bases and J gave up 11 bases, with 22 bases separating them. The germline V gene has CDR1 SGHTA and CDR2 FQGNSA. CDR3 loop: CASSLALAPSYNEQYF. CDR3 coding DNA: TGTGCCAGCAGCTTAGCGCTAGCGCCCTCCTACAATGAGCAGTACTTC.

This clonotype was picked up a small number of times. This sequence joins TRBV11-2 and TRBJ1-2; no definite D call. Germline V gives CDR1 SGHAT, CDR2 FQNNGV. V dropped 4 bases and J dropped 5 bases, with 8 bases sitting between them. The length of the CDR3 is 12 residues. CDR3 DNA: TGTGCCAGCAGCTCGGACCATTATGGCTACACCTTC. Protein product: CASSSDHYGYTF.

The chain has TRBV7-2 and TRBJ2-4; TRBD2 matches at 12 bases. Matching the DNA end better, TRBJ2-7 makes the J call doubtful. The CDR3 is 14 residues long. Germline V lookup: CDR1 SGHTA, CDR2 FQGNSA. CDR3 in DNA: TGTGCCAGCAGCGACCTAGCGGGAGGGTACGAGCAGTACTTC. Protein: CASSDLAGGYEQYF.

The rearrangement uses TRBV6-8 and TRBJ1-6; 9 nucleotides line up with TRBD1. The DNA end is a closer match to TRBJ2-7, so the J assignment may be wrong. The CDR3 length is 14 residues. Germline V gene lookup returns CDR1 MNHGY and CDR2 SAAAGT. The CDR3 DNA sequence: TGTGCCAGCAGCCGAACCAACAGGGGGCTCGGGCAGTACTTC. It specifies CASSRTNRGLGQYF.

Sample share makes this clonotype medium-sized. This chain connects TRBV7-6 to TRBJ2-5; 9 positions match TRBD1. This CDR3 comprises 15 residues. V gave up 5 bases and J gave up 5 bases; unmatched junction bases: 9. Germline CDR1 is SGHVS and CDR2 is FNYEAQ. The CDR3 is CASSPRQGGKETQYF. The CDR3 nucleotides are TGTGCCAGCAGCCCCAGACAGGGGGGGAAGGAGACCCAGTACTTC.

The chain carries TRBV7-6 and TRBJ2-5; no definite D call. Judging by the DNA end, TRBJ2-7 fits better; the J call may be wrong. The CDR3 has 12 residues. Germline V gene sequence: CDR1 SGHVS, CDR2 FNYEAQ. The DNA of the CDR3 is TGTGCCAGCAGCTTAGTCTTGGGCGAGCAGTACTTC. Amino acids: CASSLVLGEQYF.

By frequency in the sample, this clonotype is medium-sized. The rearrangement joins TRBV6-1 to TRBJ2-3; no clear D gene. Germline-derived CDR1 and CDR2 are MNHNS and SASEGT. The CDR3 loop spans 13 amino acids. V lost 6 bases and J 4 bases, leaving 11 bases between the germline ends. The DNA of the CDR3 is TGTGCCAGCAGCTATACCCGGGCAGATACGCAGTATTTT. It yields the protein CASSYTRADTQYF.

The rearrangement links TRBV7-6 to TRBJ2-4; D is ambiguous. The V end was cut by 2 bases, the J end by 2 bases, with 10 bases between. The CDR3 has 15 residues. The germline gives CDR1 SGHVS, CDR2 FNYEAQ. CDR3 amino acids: CASSLCQTPKNIQYF. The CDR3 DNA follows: TGTGCCAGCAGCTTATGCCAGACCCCCAAAAACATTCAGTACTTC.

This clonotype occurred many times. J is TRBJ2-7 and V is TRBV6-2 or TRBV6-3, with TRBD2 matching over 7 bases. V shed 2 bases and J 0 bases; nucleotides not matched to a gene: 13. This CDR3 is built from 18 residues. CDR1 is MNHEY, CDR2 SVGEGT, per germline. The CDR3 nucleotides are TGTGCCAGCAGTTACCGCCCAACTAGCGCTTATAACTCCTACGAGCAGTACTTC. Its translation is CASSYRPTSAYNSYEQYF.

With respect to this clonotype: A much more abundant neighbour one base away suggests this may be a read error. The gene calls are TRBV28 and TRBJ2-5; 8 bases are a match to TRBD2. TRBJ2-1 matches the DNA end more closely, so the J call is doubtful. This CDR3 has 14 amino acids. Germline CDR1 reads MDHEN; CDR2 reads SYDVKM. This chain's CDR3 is CASRDTGGHYEQFF. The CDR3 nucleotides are TGTGCCAGCAGAGATACGGGGGGGCACTACGAGCAGTTCTTC.

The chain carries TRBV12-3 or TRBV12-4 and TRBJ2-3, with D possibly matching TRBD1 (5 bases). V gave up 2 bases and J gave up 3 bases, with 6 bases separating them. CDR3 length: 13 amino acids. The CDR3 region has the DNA TGTGCCAGCAGTTTACACAGGACAGATACGCAGTATTTT. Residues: CASSLHRTDTQYF.

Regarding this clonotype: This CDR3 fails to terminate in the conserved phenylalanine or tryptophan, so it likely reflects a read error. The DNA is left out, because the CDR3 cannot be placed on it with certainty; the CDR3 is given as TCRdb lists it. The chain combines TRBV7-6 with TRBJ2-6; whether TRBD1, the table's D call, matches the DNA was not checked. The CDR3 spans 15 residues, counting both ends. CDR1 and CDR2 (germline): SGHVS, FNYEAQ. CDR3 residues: CASISTGGNEQYFGA.

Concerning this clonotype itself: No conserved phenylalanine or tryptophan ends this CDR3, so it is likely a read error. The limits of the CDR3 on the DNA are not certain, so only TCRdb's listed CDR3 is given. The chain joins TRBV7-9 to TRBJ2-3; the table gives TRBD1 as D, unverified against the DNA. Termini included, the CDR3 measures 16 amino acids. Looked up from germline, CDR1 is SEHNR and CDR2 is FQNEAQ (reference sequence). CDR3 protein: CASSPDRGRDLQYFGP.

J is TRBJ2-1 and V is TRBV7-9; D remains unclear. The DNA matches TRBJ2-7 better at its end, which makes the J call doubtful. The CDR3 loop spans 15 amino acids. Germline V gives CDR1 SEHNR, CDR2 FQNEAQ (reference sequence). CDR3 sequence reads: CASSQAIGSVDEQYF. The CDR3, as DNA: TGTGCCAGCAGCCAGGCGATAGGGTCGGTTGACGAGCAGTACTTC.